These T cell receptor beta chains were read from a single sample in a study of CD8 T cells in ankylosing spondylitis. Each CDR3 protein is one row after TCRdb ran MiXCR on the 5' RACE reads. The sample carries fewer than 250,000 distinct CDR3 sequences, over 9.5% recorded once. Sequencing was performed on blood, either unsorted or a sorted T cell fraction (not recorded which). These TCRs come from a male donor with ankylosing spondylitis or in good health (not recorded which). The CDR3 runs from the conserved cysteine through the conserved F or W. The D gene is left open where the match is weak. Size tells how often a clone was seen (once, few, many) or the class of an expanded clone, and some rows leave it out.

TRBV7-9	TRBJ1-2	few	14	TRBD1	TGTGCCAGCATCGACAGGGGCTCCAACTATGGCTACACCTTC	CASIDRGSNYGYTF
TRBV5-4	TRBJ2-3	many	15	NA	TGTGCCAGCAGCTCGCGCATTTCGCCCACAGATACGCAGTATTTT	CASSSRISPTDTQYF
TRBV20-1	TRBJ2-1	many	14	TRBD2	TGCAGTGCGGGAGGTAATAGCGGGAGGAGTGAGCAGTTCTTC	CSAGGNSGRSEQFF
TRBV10-1	TRBJ2-7	many	15	TRBD2	TGCGCCAGCAGTGAGTCTAGCGGGATTACCTACGAGCAGTACTTC	CASSESSGITYEQYF
TRBV6-1	TRBJ2-4	few	14	NA	TGTGCCAGCAGTGAAGGACTAGCCAAAAACATTCAGTACTTC	CASSEGLAKNIQYF
TRBV11-1	TRBJ2-1	many	14	TRBD2	TGTGCCAGCAGCCGGGGACTAGCGGTCAATGAGCAGTTCTTC	CASSRGLAVNEQFF
TRBV5-1	TRBJ2-5	NA	16	NA	TGCGCCAGCAGCTTGGGAGCCAGCGCCGGGCAAGAGACCCAGTACTTC	CASSLGASAGQETQYF
TRBV6-1	TRBJ1-5	many	15	NA	TGTGCCAGCAGTGAAGGAGGGTCCGGCAATCAGCCCCAGCATTTT	CASSEGGSGNQPQHF
TRBV4-1	TRBJ2-7	NA	13	NA	TGCGCCAGCAGCCAAAGAGTCTCCTACGAGCAGTACTTC	CASSQRVSYEQYF
TRBV7-2	TRBJ2-3	NA	15	NA	TGTGCCAGCAGCTTAGTGCGGGCCAACACAGATACGCAGTATTTT	CASSLVRANTDTQYF
TRBV12-3/TRBV12-4	TRBJ2-7	many	14	NA	TGTGCCAGCAGTTTAGAGGTCTTCACCTACGAGCAGTACTTC	CASSLEVFTYEQYF
TRBV29-1	TRBJ1-1	many	13	NA	TGCAGCGCCTTAACAGGGACTGCCACTGAAGCTTTCTTT	CSALTGTATEAFF
TRBV3-1	TRBJ2-5	many	14	NA	TGTGCCAGCAGCCCAGGCTCCCTAGGGGAGACCCAGTACTTC	CASSPGSLGETQYF
TRBV27	TRBJ2-7	NA	13	NA	TGTGCCAGCAGTTGGGGCAGAGACTACGAGCAGTACTTC	CASSWGRDYEQYF
TRBV10-2	TRBJ2-7	NA	12	NA	TGCGCCAGCAGGGACTCGACCTACGAGCAGTACTTC	CASRDSTYEQYF
TRBV5-1	TRBJ1-3	many	14	NA	TGCGCCAGCAGCCCGGCGGAACCTGGAAACACCATATATTTT	CASSPAEPGNTIYF
TRBV20-1	TRBJ2-1	many	13	TRBD1	TGCAGTGCTGACCGGGACAGATACAATGAGCAGTTCTTC	CSADRDRYNEQFF
TRBV9	TRBJ1-1	many	15	NA	TGTGCCAGCAGCGTAGAGGCTGGGATGAACACTGAAGCTTTCTTT	CASSVEAGMNTEAFF
TRBV7-2	TRBJ2-5	NA	14	TRBD2	TGTGCCAGCAGCCGACTAGCGGGGGGAGAGACCCAGTACTTC	CASSRLAGGETQYF
TRBV18	TRBJ1-1	NA	14	NA	TGTGCCAGCTCACCCCAGGGCGCGGACACTGAAGCTTTCTTT	CASSPQGADTEAFF
TRBV10-3	TRBJ2-5	many	11	NA	TGTGCCATCAAGAGGGGGGAGACCCAGTACTTC	CAIKRGETQYF
TRBV4-1	TRBJ1-1	NA	16	NA	TGCGCCAGCAGCCCCCCCCCCACAGGGCCGAACACTGAAGCCTTCTTT	CASSPPPTGPNTEAFF
TRBV20-1	TRBJ2-3	many	14	TRBD1	TGCAGTGCTAGACAGGGGGATAGCACAGATACGCAGTATTTT	CSARQGDSTDTQYF
TRBV2	TRBJ1-1	many	12	NA	TGTGCCAGCAGACAGATGAATACTGAAGCTTTCTTT	CASRQMNTEAFF
TRBV4-2	TRBJ2-5	many	17	NA	TGTGCCAGCAGCCAAGCTTCGCCGGGGGCGCGAGGAGAGACCCAGTACTTC	CASSQASPGARGETQYF
TRBV12-3/TRBV12-4	TRBJ2-1	NA	16	TRBD2	TGTGCCAGCAGTGCGGCAGCGGGGTCAGTGGGCAATGAGCAGTTCTTC	CASSAAAGSVGNEQFF
TRBV5-1	TRBJ2-2	many	16	TRBD1	TGCGCCAGCAGCTTGGCAGAGACAGGGCACACCGGGGAGCTGTTTTTT	CASSLAETGHTGELFF
TRBV29-1	TRBJ2-2	many	15	NA	TGCAGCGTTACCCCCCTCGGCGGGAACACCGGGGAGCTGTTTTTT	CSVTPLGGNTGELFF
TRBV20-1	TRBJ2-5	many	12	NA	TGCAGTGCTAGTCTTCTACAAGAGACCCAGTACTTC	CSASLLQETQYF
TRBV7-2	TRBJ2-7	NA	16	TRBD2	TGTGTCAGCAGCTTAGAACGCGGGGGACCGCTCGGGGAGCAGTACTTC	CVSSLERGGPLGEQYF
TRBV18	TRBJ1-1	few	13	NA	TGTGCCAGCTCACCCGGCGGGCCCACTGAAGCTTTCTTT	CASSPGGPTEAFF
TRBV29-1	TRBJ1-1	many	15	TRBD1	TGCAGCGTTGAGGACAGGGCAGGTGGTTGGGCTGAAGCTTTCTTT	CSVEDRAGGWAEAFF
TRBV11-2	TRBJ1-4	NA	14	NA	TGTGCCAGCAGCTACCGGGACACGAATGAAAAACTGTTTTTT	CASSYRDTNEKLFF
TRBV14	TRBJ2-3	many	17	NA	TGTGCCAGCAGCCAGTCCGGGACCTCCCTAAGCACAGATACGCAGTATTTT	CASSQSGTSLSTDTQYF